These 6 T cell receptor beta chains share one sample of origin, sequenced in a study of blood T cell repertoires in COVID-19. Libraries were prepared by immunoSEQ multiplex PCR; TCRdb keeps only in-frame clonotypes and omits some of them. This sample yields some 200,000 clones, of which around 80% are seen a single time; over 13% belongs to the top ten. Sequencing was done on a sample of peripheral blood. All receptors come from a man younger than 40 with active or convalescent COVID-19.

This clone was seen a single time. The chain has TRBV6-5 and TRBJ1-4, with a tentative D call TRBD1 (5 bases). V lost 6 bases, J lost 6 bases, and 11 bases lay in between. Looked up from germline, CDR1 is MNHEY and CDR2 is SVGAGI. The CDR3 spans 13 residues. Here the CDR3 reads CASSLPGDEKLFF. In nucleotides, the CDR3 is TGTGCCAGCAGCTTACCGGGGGATGAAAAACTGTTTTTT.

The rearrangement joins TRBV24-1 to TRBJ2-3; TRBD1 matches at 8 bases. V trimming: 2 bases; J trimming: 8 bases; junction bases outside the gene matches: 17. Germline CDR1 is KGHDR and CDR2 is SFDVKD. CDR3 length: 18 amino acids. For the CDR3, the DNA is TGTGCCACCAGTGATTCGGGGTGGCAGGGGGCGCGAGAAGGTACGCAGTATTTT. This translates into CATSDSGWQGAREGTQYF.

This chain links TRBV10-3 with TRBJ2-7, with TRBD1 matching 9 bases. Germline CDR1 reads ENHRY; CDR2 reads SYGVKD. The CDR3 sequence is 15 residues long. Germline trimming cut 3 bases from V and 6 bases from J; bases unmatched to any gene: 9. CDR3 protein: CAISDAGTGLGEQYF. The DNA of the CDR3 is TGTGCCATCAGTGACGCCGGGACAGGGCTCGGCGAGCAGTACTTC.

The chain is built from TRBV19 and TRBJ2-6; unclear D gene. The germline V gene has CDR1 LNHDA and CDR2 SQIVND (reference sequence). V was cut by 8 bases and J by 0 bases, with 8 bases left in between. There are 14 residues in the CDR3. DNA of the CDR3: TGTGCCAGTCTGTTTAACTCTGGGGCCAACGTCCTGACTTTC. It encodes CASLFNSGANVLTF. Using reference TRBV19 and TRBJ2-6 for the parts outside the CDR3, the full variable domain is DGGITQSPKYLFRKEGQNVTLSCEQNLNHDAMYWYRQDPGQGLRLIYYSQIVNDFQKGDIAEGYSVSREKKESFPLTVTSAQKNPTAFYLCASLFNSGANVLTFGAGSRLTVL.

V and J are TRBV29-1 and TRBJ2-7, with 16 bases identical to TRBD2. Germline assignment: CDR1 SQVTM and CDR2 ANQGSEA. The CDR3 has 15 residues. Losses at the gene ends were 7 bases for V and 5 bases for J; bases not matched to a gene: 8. CDR3 loop: CSAGTSGRAPHEQYF. The CDR3 nucleotides are TGCAGCGCCGGGACTAGCGGGAGGGCCCCCCACGAGCAGTACTTC.

V is TRBV19 and J is TRBJ1-5; D gene uncertain. Germline CDR1 LNHDA, CDR2 SQIVND (reference sequence). The length of the CDR3 is 15 residues. V was shortened by 3 bases and J by 5 bases, with 14 bases between the two germline ends. The CDR3 here is CASSMAAAWDQPQHF. CDR3 nucleotide sequence: TGTGCCAGTAGTATGGCAGCGGCCTGGGATCAGCCCCAGCATTTT.